The entry that follows covers one T cell receptor beta chain sequence. V shed 1 base and J 8 bases; nucleotides not matched to a gene: 4. The germline CDR1 and CDR2 sequences are MNHEY and SMNVEV (reference sequence). There are 15 residues in the CDR3. The data derive from a study of blood T cell repertoires in COVID-19. Study at large: Sites across the United States, Italy and Spain contributed samples from acute and convalescent COVID-19.

Produced via immunoSEQ multiplex PCR; TCRdb's table is partial and in-frame only. The table has 400,000 or so clones, 75% to 90% seen once. The material sequenced was PBMCs or T cells enriched from blood (not recorded which). The receptor's source is a man aged 25 to 40 who had recovered from COVID-19. The J gene is TRBJ1-6, the V gene TRBV27, with 8 bases identical to TRBD1. CDR3 region: CASSLLQGAYSPLHF. The CDR3 coding sequence is TGTGCCAGCAGTTTATTGCAGGGGGCTTATTCACCCCTCCACTTT.